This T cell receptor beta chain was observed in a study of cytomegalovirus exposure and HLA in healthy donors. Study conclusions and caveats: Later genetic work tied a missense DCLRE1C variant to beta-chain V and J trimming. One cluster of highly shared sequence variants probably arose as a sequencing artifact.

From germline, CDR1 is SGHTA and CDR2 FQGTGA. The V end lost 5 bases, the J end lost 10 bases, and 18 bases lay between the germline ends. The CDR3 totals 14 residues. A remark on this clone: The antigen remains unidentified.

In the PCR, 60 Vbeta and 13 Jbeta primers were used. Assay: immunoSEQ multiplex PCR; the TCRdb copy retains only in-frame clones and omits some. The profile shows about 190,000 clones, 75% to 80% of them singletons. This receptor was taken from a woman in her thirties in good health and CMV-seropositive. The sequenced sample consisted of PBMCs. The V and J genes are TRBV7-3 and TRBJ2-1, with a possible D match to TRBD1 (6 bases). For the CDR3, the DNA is TGTGCCAGCAGCCCTGGCCTCCACAGGGAAGAGCAGTTCTTC. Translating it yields CASSPGLHREEQFF.